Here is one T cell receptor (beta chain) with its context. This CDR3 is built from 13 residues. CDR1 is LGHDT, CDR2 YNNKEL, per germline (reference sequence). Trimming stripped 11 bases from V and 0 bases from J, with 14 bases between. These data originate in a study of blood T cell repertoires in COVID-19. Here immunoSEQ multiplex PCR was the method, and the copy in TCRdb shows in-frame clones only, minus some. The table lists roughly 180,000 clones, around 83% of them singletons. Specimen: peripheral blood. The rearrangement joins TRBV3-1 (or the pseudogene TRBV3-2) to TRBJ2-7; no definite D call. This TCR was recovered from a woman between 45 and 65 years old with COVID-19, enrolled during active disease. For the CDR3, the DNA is TGTGCCGGAGACCCGGCTAGCTCCTACGAGCAGTACTTC. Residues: CAGDPASSYEQYF.